Listed here are 23 T cell receptor beta chains from one sample, sequenced in a study of identical twins. TCRdb processed the 5' RACE reads anew with MiXCR; each CDR3 protein has one entry. The sample consists of some 570,000 distinct CDR3 sequences, approximately 20% of them appearing once. This sample also appeared in a second study, on yellow fever vaccine responses in identical twins.

Sample: CD4+ T cells sorted from blood. The origin of the receptors is a woman between 18 and 29 years old in good health.

This clonotype has a handful of counts. The rearrangement joins TRBV3-1 to TRBJ1-6; no clear D. The CDR3 has 16 residues. The V and J ends lost 1 base and 8 bases respectively, with 15 bases between them. CDR1 is LGHDT and CDR2 is YNNKEL in the germline V gene (reference sequence). In nucleotides, the CDR3 is TGTGCCAGCAGCCAAGTAGTTACTGCCGGTGATTCACCCCTCCACTTT. Encoded protein: CASSQVVTAGDSPLHF.

The chain is built from TRBV20-1 and TRBJ2-3; perhaps TRBD2 as D (6 bases). CDR1 is DFQATT and CDR2 is SNEGSKA in the germline V gene (reference sequence). This CDR3 region has 12 residues. The CDR3 DNA reads TGCAGCGGGACTCAAAGCACAGATACGCAGTATTTT. Encoded protein: CSGTQSTDTQYF.

V gene TRBV12-2 combines with J gene TRBJ2-2; the D call TRBD2 from the table was never checked on the DNA. TRBV12-2 is a listed pseudogene. The CDR3 covers 15 residues. The CDR3 sequence is CASRSTSGGAGELFF. CDR3 DNA sequence: TGTGCAAGTCGATCCACTAGCGGGGGGGCCGGGGAGCTGTTTTTT.

Many counts were recorded for this clonotype. The CDR3 region is CASSSPGYGGRATNEKLFF. The CDR3 coding sequence is TGCGCCAGCAGCTCCCCTGGTTACGGGGGGAGGGCAACTAATGAAAAACTGTTTTTT. This chain connects TRBV4-1 to TRBJ1-4; D is perhaps TRBD1 (5 bases). The CDR3 extends over 19 amino acids. V was shortened by 5 bases and J by 0 bases, with 22 bases between the two germline ends. The V gene's germline CDR1 is MGHRA and CDR2 YSYEKL.

This clonotype was seen more than once but under ten times. The chain joins TRBV9 to TRBJ2-2, with D perhaps matching TRBD1 or TRBD2 (6 bases each). The V and J ends lost 3 bases and 2 bases respectively, with 14 bases between them. CDR1 and CDR2 (germline): SGDLS, YYNGEE. This CDR3 contains 16 residues. CDR3 nucleotide sequence: TGTGCCAGCAGCGCCCGAAGGGGGGCTAACACCGGGGAGCTGTTTTTT. Translated: CASSARRGANTGELFF.

There are a few counts of this clonotype. This rearrangement joins TRBV9 to TRBJ2-2; D is perhaps TRBD1 (6 bases). Germline V gives CDR1 SGDLS, CDR2 YYNGEE. V shed 1 base and J shed 6 bases, with 10 bases lying between them. The CDR3 loop spans 14 amino acids. The CDR3 sequence is CASSVQGLAGELFF. The CDR3, as DNA: TGTGCCAGCAGCGTACAGGGGTTGGCCGGGGAGCTGTTTTTT.

This clonotype turned up a few times. CDR3 amino acids: CASSPSGTPYNEQFF. In nucleotides, the CDR3 is TGCGCCAGCAGCCCCAGTGGAACCCCGTACAATGAGCAGTTCTTC. The chain couples TRBV5-1 to TRBJ2-1; D call uncertain. Trimming left V 4 bases short and J 4 bases short, with 15 bases between. Germline V gene data show CDR1 as SGHRS and CDR2 as YFSETQ. CDR3 length: 15 amino acids.

J is TRBJ1-6 and V is TRBV24-1, with TRBD1 matching over 7 bases. With 2 bases clipped from V and 12 bases from J, the junction kept 0 bases outside the gene matches. Germline V lookup: CDR1 KGHDR, CDR2 SFDVKD. The CDR3 consists of 12 residues. In nucleotides, the CDR3 is TGTGCCACCAGTGATTGGACAGGACCCCTCCACTTT. Its translation: CATSDWTGPLHF.

This clonotype was detected many times. The chain joins TRBV5-1 to TRBJ1-1, with 8 bases aligning to TRBD1. The V and J ends lost 0 bases and 5 bases, in that order; junction bases with no gene match: 15. This CDR3 region has 18 residues. The germline V gene encodes CDR1 SGHRS and CDR2 YFSETQ. The CDR3 sequence: CASSLGKVAGTGGTEAFF. CDR3 in DNA: TGCGCCAGCAGCTTGGGGAAGGTAGCCGGGACAGGAGGTACTGAAGCTTTCTTT.

V is TRBV28 and J is TRBJ2-1; tentative D call: TRBD2 (5 bases). V lost 6 bases and J lost 4, with 16 bases in between. CDR1 MDHEN and CDR2 SYDVKM come from the germline V gene. The CDR3 has 15 residues. CDR3 in amino acids: CASSRGGLEYNEQFF. The CDR3 coding sequence is TGTGCCAGCAGCCGAGGCGGGCTGGAGTACAATGAGCAGTTCTTC.

This rearrangement joins TRBV24-1 to TRBJ2-1, with 9 bases that match TRBD1. V shed 3 bases, J shed 9 bases, and the junction held 5 bases outside the gene matches. CDR1 is KGHDR, CDR2 SFDVKD, per germline. There are 14 residues in the CDR3. The chain's CDR3 is CATSDPDRGREQFF. CDR3 coding DNA: TGTGCCACCAGTGATCCGGACAGGGGTCGTGAGCAGTTCTTC.

In this sample, this clonotype turned up a few times. The V call is TRBV27, the J call TRBJ2-3, with TRBD2 identical over 10 bases. Germline V gene sequence: CDR1 MNHEY, CDR2 SMNVEV (reference sequence). The CDR3 consists of 16 residues. V was pared by 7 bases and J by 3 bases, with 10 bases of the junction left unmatched. The CDR3 spells CASTGGLAGATDTQYF. The CDR3 nucleotides read TGTGCCAGCACAGGAGGGCTAGCGGGAGCGACAGATACGCAGTATTTT.

The CDR3 loop is CASSSGQTANTEAFF. The CDR3 nucleotides read TGTGCCAGCAGTTCCGGCCAGACAGCGAACACTGAAGCTTTCTTT. The chain carries TRBV12-3 or TRBV12-4 and TRBJ1-1; tentative D call: TRBD1 (5 bases). Trimming removed 4 bases from V and 1 base from J, with 13 bases in between. This CDR3 has 15 amino acids.

The chain joins TRBV10-1 to TRBJ2-2; D is possibly TRBD1 (5 bases). The CDR3 contains 14 residues. With 4 bases removed from V and 5 bases from J, the gap between germline ends came to 11 bases. Germline loops: CDR1 WNHNN, CDR2 SYGVQD (reference sequence). CDR3 in DNA: TGCGCCAGCAGTGGACAGACGTTTACCGGGGAGCTGTTTTTT. Translating it yields CASSGQTFTGELFF.

This rearrangement joins TRBV2 to TRBJ2-1, with TRBD2 as a possible D gene (6 bases). Trimming shortened V by 8 bases and J by 8 bases, and 7 bases separated the two germline ends. CDR3 length: 10 residues. Germline V gene lookup returns CDR1 SNHLY and CDR2 FYNNEI. CDR3 loop: CASGGDEQFF. For the CDR3, the DNA is TGTGCCAGCGGAGGGGATGAGCAGTTCTTC. The full variable domain, completed using reference TRBV2 and TRBJ2-1, is EPEVTQTPSHQVTQMGQEVILRCVPISNHLYFYWYRQILGQKVEFLVSFYNNEISEKSEIFDDQFSVERPDGSNFTLKIRSTKLEDSAMYFCASGGDEQFFGPGTRLTVL.

The genes are TRBV24-1 and TRBJ2-1; tentative D call: TRBD1 (6 bases). Per the germline V gene, CDR1 is KGHDR and CDR2 is SFDVKD. This CDR3 has 17 residues. The ends were cut back, 3 bases at V and 7 bases at J, with 21 bases in the middle. This chain's CDR3 is CATSDPKGGPRGNEQFF. The DNA for the CDR3 is TGTGCCACCAGTGATCCCAAAGGGGGTCCAAGGGGGAATGAGCAGTTCTTC.

This clonotype was found a few times. J is TRBJ1-1 and V is TRBV10-3; the D is unclear. Trimming took off 4 bases at V and 1 base at J, with 1 base between the two ends. The CDR3 runs to 11 residues. Germline CDR1 reads ENHRY; CDR2 reads SYGVKD. The CDR3, as DNA: TGTGCCATCAGTGCGAACACTGAAGCTTTCTTT. Translated: CAISANTEAFF.

The rearrangement links TRBV11-3 to TRBJ2-1; 10 nucleotides align to TRBD2. The germline CDR1 and CDR2 sequences are SGHNT and YENEEA. J lost 6 bases, V lost 3 bases, and 11 bases had no gene match. The CDR3 covers 17 residues. The CDR3 is CASSFPIAGGPGNEQFF. Written as DNA, the CDR3 is TGTGCCAGCAGCTTCCCCATAGCGGGAGGCCCCGGCAATGAGCAGTTCTTC.

The chain combines TRBV5-1 with TRBJ2-7; 7 nucleotides agree with TRBD1. This CDR3 region has 15 residues. After removal of 4 bases from V and 1 base from J, the junction contained 8 bases not matched to a gene. Germline values: CDR1 SGHRS, CDR2 YFSETQ. The DNA for the CDR3 is TGCGCCAGCAGCCTACGGGACAGTGGATCCTACGAGCAGTACTTC. This gives the protein CASSLRDSGSYEQYF.

This clonotype was observed a few times. The V call is TRBV12-3 or TRBV12-4, the J call TRBJ2-2; TRBD1 matches 7 bases. The CDR3 spans 16 residues. The trim removed 6 bases at V and 4 bases at J, leaving 11 bases unmatched. The CDR3, as DNA: TGTGCCAGCAGAAAGACAGGGCCTCGTGGCACCGGGGAGCTGTTTTTT. Translation: CASRKTGPRGTGELFF.

The rearrangement uses TRBV6-5 and TRBJ2-2; a weak D match, TRBD1 (6 bases). Germline CDR1 and CDR2: MNHEY and SVGAGI. Trimming removed 1 base at V and 5 bases at J, with 11 bases between. CDR3 length: 15 amino acids. The CDR3: CASSYWTANTGELFF. Written as DNA, the CDR3 is TGTGCCAGCAGTTACTGGACAGCTAATACCGGGGAGCTGTTTTTT.

The gene calls are TRBV11-3 and TRBJ2-2; TRBD2 aligns across 7 bases. Germline CDR1 SGHNT, CDR2 YENEEA. The J segment lost 6 bases and the V segment lost 5 bases, leaving 9 bases of the junction unmatched. This CDR3 is built from 15 residues. CDR3 in DNA: TGTGCCAGCAGCGCATATGGGGGGGATTCCGGGGAGCTGTTTTTT. Translated, it gives CASSAYGGDSGELFF.

Concerning this clonotype: A much more abundant neighbour one base away suggests this may be a read error. CDR3 coding DNA: TGTGCCATCAGTGAGTACACCGGGGAGCTGTTTTTT. As protein: CAISEYTGELFF. The chain carries TRBV10-3 and TRBJ2-2; D is undetermined. The CDR3 runs 12 residues. V lost 1 base and J 3 bases, leaving 0 bases between the germline ends. CDR1 is ENHRY, CDR2 SYGVKD, per germline.